The T cell receptor beta chain under discussion was sequenced for a study of blood T cells in healthy people across ages. Study results and caveats: The study found more naive CD4+ cells and higher diversity in long-lived than aged donors.

The table lists this clonotype with a few counts. The antigen remains unidentified. V was shortened by 3 bases and J by 1 base, with 5 bases between the two germline ends. Germline V gene sequence: CDR1 SGHDN, CDR2 FVKESK. The CDR3 totals 13 residues. Donation came from healthy Caucasian individuals in Russia who were aged about 6 to 100. Isolation of PBMCs gave at least 7 million cells per sample. For the second PCR, which ran for roughly 6 to 12 cycles, a sample-barcoded 5' primer and a J-beta primer mix were used. Every sample produced at least 3 million CDR3-containing paired-end reads. TCRdb called the 5' RACE reads again in MiXCR, with one record for every CDR3 protein. This table holds about 1.6 million distinct CDR3 sequences, 34% found once.

The V and J genes are TRBV14 and TRBJ2-3, with no clear D. This TCR came from a woman aged 25 to 39 in good health. The specimen was blood. CDR3 in amino acids: CASSHYRTDTQYF. CDR3 DNA: TGTGCCAGCAGCCACTACCGCACAGATACGCAGTATTTT.